A selection of T cell receptor beta chains follows, all from one sample in a study of blood T cell repertoires in COVID-19. Assay: immunoSEQ multiplex PCR; the TCRdb copy retains only in-frame clones and omits some. The repertoire has 650,000 to 800,000 clones, 85% to 90% of them found once; the top ten carry around 0.3%. Specimen: peripheral blood. These receptors were collected from a woman aged 18-30 years with acute or convalescent COVID-19. Each CDR3 is given with its conserved first and last residue. Fields, in order: J gene, D gene, clone size, CDR3 length, V gene, CDR3 DNA, CDR3 protein. The D gene is left open where the match is weak. Size values are once, few and many counts, or a class for expanded clones, and some rows have none.

J gene: TRBJ1-2
D gene: TRBD1
clone size: NA
CDR3 length: 14
V gene: TRBV15
CDR3 DNA: TGTGCCACCAGCAGATCCACAGGGGGCTATGGCTACACCTTC
CDR3 protein: CATSRSTGGYGYTF

J gene: TRBJ1-2
D gene: TRBD1
clone size: NA
CDR3 length: 12
V gene: TRBV12-5
CDR3 DNA: TGTGCTAGTGCCGGGACAGGGGATGGCTACACCTTC
CDR3 protein: CASAGTGDGYTF

J gene: TRBJ1-4
D gene: NA
clone size: NA
CDR3 length: 15
V gene: TRBV29-1
CDR3 DNA: TGCAGCGTTGGGAAACGGGGGGAAGCTAATGAAAAACTGTTTTTT
CDR3 protein: CSVGKRGEANEKLFF

J gene: TRBJ1-1
D gene: NA
clone size: NA
CDR3 length: 15
V gene: TRBV21-1
CDR3 DNA: TGTGCCAGCAGAGTGACAGGGAAGTTAGCCACTGAAGCTTTCTTT
CDR3 protein: CASRVTGKLATEAFF

J gene: TRBJ1-2
D gene: NA
clone size: NA
CDR3 length: 11
V gene: TRBV19
CDR3 DNA: TGTGCCAGTAGTATGGAGAATGGCTACACCTTC
CDR3 protein: CASSMENGYTF

J gene: TRBJ1-1
D gene: TRBD1
clone size: NA
CDR3 length: 14
V gene: TRBV10-2
CDR3 DNA: TGCGCCAGCAGACAAGGACAGGGAGGGACTGAAGCTTTCTTT
CDR3 protein: CASRQGQGGTEAFF

J gene: TRBJ2-1
D gene: NA
clone size: NA
CDR3 length: 14
V gene: TRBV18
CDR3 DNA: TGTGCCAGCTCTGTACAGAGCTCCTACAATGAGCAGTTCTTC
CDR3 protein: CASSVQSSYNEQFF

J gene: TRBJ1-2
D gene: NA
clone size: once
CDR3 length: 14
V gene: TRBV29-1
CDR3 DNA: TGCAGCGTTGAGGGGACACTGGACCGGGATGGCTACACCTTC
CDR3 protein: CSVEGTLDRDGYTF

J gene: TRBJ1-5
D gene: TRBD1
clone size: NA
CDR3 length: 17
V gene: TRBV20-1
CDR3 DNA: TGCAGTGCTAGTTTCGACAGGGGAGATTTCGGCAATCAGCCCCAGCATTTT
CDR3 protein: CSASFDRGDFGNQPQHF

J gene: TRBJ2-3
D gene: NA
clone size: once
CDR3 length: 15
V gene: TRBV6-5
CDR3 DNA: TGTGCCACCCGAATTAGGGGATTGGTGTCAGATACGCAGTATTTT
CDR3 protein: CATRIRGLVSDTQYF

J gene: TRBJ1-3
D gene: TRBD1
clone size: NA
CDR3 length: 17
V gene: TRBV3-1/TRBV3-2
CDR3 DNA: TGTGCCAGCAGCCCCTCTAGTCCGGGACAGGGTCTCAACACCATATATTTT
CDR3 protein: CASSPSSPGQGLNTIYF

J gene: TRBJ1-1
D gene: TRBD1
clone size: once
CDR3 length: 16
V gene: TRBV2
CDR3 DNA: TGTGCCAGCAGCCTAAGGGACAGGGGGCGCGGCACTGAAGCTTTCTTT
CDR3 protein: CASSLRDRGRGTEAFF

J gene: TRBJ2-3
D gene: TRBD2
clone size: NA
CDR3 length: 15
V gene: TRBV29-1
CDR3 DNA: TGCAGCGTTGAGGCTAGCGGGGAAGGAGGAGATACGCAGTATTTT
CDR3 protein: CSVEASGEGGDTQYF

J gene: TRBJ1-4
D gene: NA
clone size: NA
CDR3 length: 17
V gene: TRBV21-1
CDR3 DNA: TGTGCCAGCAGCAAGGAGGAGGGGCCTGCAGGTAATGAAAAACTGTTTTTT
CDR3 protein: CASSKEEGPAGNEKLFF

J gene: TRBJ2-3
D gene: TRBD2
clone size: NA
CDR3 length: 15
V gene: TRBV11-1
CDR3 DNA: TGTGCCAGCAGCTTAGCGTCGGGGGGGCCAGATACGCAGTATTTT
CDR3 protein: CASSLASGGPDTQYF

J gene: TRBJ1-5
D gene: NA
clone size: NA
CDR3 length: 13
V gene: TRBV30
CDR3 DNA: TGTGCCTGGTCGACAGGAGTAAATCAGCCCCAGCATTTT
CDR3 protein: CAWSTGVNQPQHF

J gene: TRBJ1-4
D gene: NA
clone size: NA
CDR3 length: 11
V gene: TRBV20-1
CDR3 DNA: TGCAGTGCCGTTTCACCCGGAAAACTGTTTTTT
CDR3 protein: CSAVSPGKLFF

J gene: TRBJ1-1
D gene: NA
clone size: NA
CDR3 length: 15
V gene: TRBV19
CDR3 DNA: TGTGCCAGTAGTATAAGGCTGGAGCAGAACACTGAAGCTTTCTTT
CDR3 protein: CASSIRLEQNTEAFF

J gene: TRBJ1-4
D gene: NA
clone size: NA
CDR3 length: 14
V gene: TRBV2
CDR3 DNA: TGTGCCAGCAGCAGGACAGCAACTAATGAAAAACTGTTTTTT
CDR3 protein: CASSRTATNEKLFF

J gene: TRBJ1-2
D gene: TRBD1
clone size: NA
CDR3 length: 14
V gene: TRBV6-4
CDR3 DNA: TGTGCCAGCCGAGCCGACAGGGAAGTAGATGGCTACACCTTC
CDR3 protein: CASRADREVDGYTF

J gene: TRBJ1-1
D gene: NA
clone size: NA
CDR3 length: 16
V gene: TRBV5-4
CDR3 DNA: TGTGCCAGCAGCTTGCAGGGGACCCCGATGAACACTGAAGCTTTCTTT
CDR3 protein: CASSLQGTPMNTEAFF

J gene: TRBJ1-1
D gene: TRBD1
clone size: NA
CDR3 length: 12
V gene: TRBV5-6
CDR3 DNA: TGTGCCAGCAGCTTGGCAGGGGGCTACGCTTTCTTT
CDR3 protein: CASSLAGGYAFF

J gene: TRBJ1-2
D gene: TRBD1
clone size: NA
CDR3 length: 12
V gene: TRBV6-5
CDR3 DNA: TGTGCCAGCACGACAGGGTGGGGTGGCTACACCTTC
CDR3 protein: CASTTGWGGYTF

J gene: TRBJ1-1
D gene: NA
clone size: NA
CDR3 length: 13
V gene: TRBV10-3
CDR3 DNA: TGTGCCATCCGAGAACAGGGGAACACTGAAGCTTTCTTT
CDR3 protein: CAIREQGNTEAFF

J gene: TRBJ1-1
D gene: NA
clone size: NA
CDR3 length: 14
V gene: TRBV4-1
CDR3 DNA: TGCGCCAGCAGCCCAGGGTTCATGAACACTGAAGCTTTCTTT
CDR3 protein: CASSPGFMNTEAFF

J gene: TRBJ1-4
D gene: TRBD1
clone size: NA
CDR3 length: 17
V gene: TRBV7-2
CDR3 DNA: TGTGCCAGCAGCTTAAAATCTGGGACAGGGGCCGTGGAAAAACTGTTTTTT
CDR3 protein: CASSLKSGTGAVEKLFF

J gene: TRBJ2-7
D gene: NA
clone size: NA
CDR3 length: 13
V gene: TRBV29-1
CDR3 DNA: TGCAGCGTTGTTCGGACAGATACCTACGAGCAGTACTTC
CDR3 protein: CSVVRTDTYEQYF

J gene: TRBJ1-4
D gene: NA
clone size: NA
CDR3 length: 14
V gene: TRBV7-9
CDR3 DNA: TGTGCCAGCAGCTTAGACAGAGTGGGTGAAAAACTGTTTTTT
CDR3 protein: CASSLDRVGEKLFF

J gene: TRBJ2-1
D gene: NA
clone size: NA
CDR3 length: 16
V gene: TRBV2
CDR3 DNA: TGTGCCAGCAGATCATATGGCGGGCCCCAGATGGATGAGCAGTTCTTC
CDR3 protein: CASRSYGGPQMDEQFF

J gene: TRBJ2-7
D gene: NA
clone size: NA
CDR3 length: 15
V gene: TRBV4-1
CDR3 DNA: TGCGCCAGCAGCCCACGGTTGTCGATACCCTACGAGCAGTACTTC
CDR3 protein: CASSPRLSIPYEQYF

J gene: TRBJ1-4
D gene: NA
clone size: NA
CDR3 length: 12
V gene: TRBV5-1
CDR3 DNA: TGCGCCAGCAGCTTGGAGAGAGGCCCGCGGTTTTTT
CDR3 protein: CASSLERGPRFF

J gene: TRBJ1-1
D gene: TRBD1
clone size: NA
CDR3 length: 16
V gene: TRBV6-1
CDR3 DNA: TGTGCCAGCAGTGGCAGGACAGGCGGAATGAACACTGAAGCTTTCTTT
CDR3 protein: CASSGRTGGMNTEAFF

J gene: TRBJ1-2
D gene: TRBD1
clone size: NA
CDR3 length: 14
V gene: TRBV27
CDR3 DNA: TGTGCCAGCAGTTTGAGTCGGGGCAGGGGGGGCTACACCTTC
CDR3 protein: CASSLSRGRGGYTF

J gene: TRBJ2-3
D gene: NA
clone size: NA
CDR3 length: 14
V gene: TRBV12-5
CDR3 DNA: TGTGCTAGTGGTCCGGACTTCCCCACAGATACGCAGTATTTT
CDR3 protein: CASGPDFPTDTQYF

J gene: TRBJ2-7
D gene: NA
clone size: NA
CDR3 length: 15
V gene: TRBV19
CDR3 DNA: TGTGCCAGTAGTTCAGACGGGACTTTTAACTACGAGCAGTACTTC
CDR3 protein: CASSSDGTFNYEQYF

J gene: TRBJ1-6
D gene: TRBD1
clone size: few
CDR3 length: 15
V gene: TRBV9
CDR3 DNA: TGTGCCAGCAGCGGCACCGGGACAGGGGATTCACCCCTCCACTTT
CDR3 protein: CASSGTGTGDSPLHF

J gene: TRBJ2-5
D gene: NA
clone size: NA
CDR3 length: 11
V gene: TRBV20-1
CDR3 DNA: TGCAGTGCTAGTGTGAGAGAGACCCAGTACTTC
CDR3 protein: CSASVRETQYF

J gene: TRBJ1-6
D gene: NA
clone size: NA
CDR3 length: 15
V gene: TRBV6-2/TRBV6-3
CDR3 DNA: TGTGCCAGCAGTTACTCGGAGGGGTCCCATTCACCCCTCCACTTT
CDR3 protein: CASSYSEGSHSPLHF

J gene: TRBJ1-1
D gene: NA
clone size: NA
CDR3 length: 12
V gene: TRBV12-3/TRBV12-4
CDR3 DNA: TGTGCCAGCAGTTTTGAGGGCAGTATGGCTTTCTTT
CDR3 protein: CASSFEGSMAFF

J gene: TRBJ1-2
D gene: NA
clone size: NA
CDR3 length: 14
V gene: TRBV7-9
CDR3 DNA: TGTGCCAGCAGCTTAGAGCTCCCGACTCGGGGCTACACCTTC
CDR3 protein: CASSLELPTRGYTF

J gene: TRBJ1-2
D gene: NA
clone size: NA
CDR3 length: 13
V gene: TRBV25-1
CDR3 DNA: TGTGCCAGCAGTGCGGGGGGGTGGTATGGCTACACCTTC
CDR3 protein: CASSAGGWYGYTF

J gene: TRBJ1-1
D gene: TRBD1
clone size: few
CDR3 length: 14
V gene: TRBV19
CDR3 DNA: TGTGCCAGTAGTTTAACAGGGGTGGGCACTGAAGCTTTCTTT
CDR3 protein: CASSLTGVGTEAFF

J gene: TRBJ2-3
D gene: TRBD1
clone size: NA
CDR3 length: 18
V gene: TRBV4-1
CDR3 DNA: TGCGCCAGCAGCCAAGATTATCTGACAGGGAGACTCACAGATACGCAGTATTTT
CDR3 protein: CASSQDYLTGRLTDTQYF

J gene: TRBJ2-2
D gene: NA
clone size: once
CDR3 length: 16
V gene: TRBV4-3
CDR3 DNA: TGCGCCAGCAGCCTCCACCCGGGAGACGGGAGCGGGGAGCTGTTTTTT
CDR3 protein: CASSLHPGDGSGELFF

J gene: TRBJ1-4
D gene: NA
clone size: NA
CDR3 length: 16
V gene: TRBV5-1
CDR3 DNA: TGCGCCAGCAGCTTGGTGGTGGGTTCGGAGAATGAAAAACTGTTTTTT
CDR3 protein: CASSLVVGSENEKLFF

J gene: TRBJ1-1
D gene: NA
clone size: NA
CDR3 length: 15
V gene: TRBV20-1
CDR3 DNA: TGCAGTGCTAGTAGCCTGGACAGACTGAACACTGAAGCTTTCTTT
CDR3 protein: CSASSLDRLNTEAFF

J gene: TRBJ1-1
D gene: NA
clone size: NA
CDR3 length: 14
V gene: TRBV7-2
CDR3 DNA: TGTGCCAGCAGCTTACAGGTGACCCGCACTGAAGCTTTCTTT
CDR3 protein: CASSLQVTRTEAFF

J gene: TRBJ2-2
D gene: TRBD1
clone size: once
CDR3 length: 16
V gene: TRBV9
CDR3 DNA: TGTGCCAGCACACGATCAGGACAGGCTGTGGCCGGGGAGCTGTTTTTT
CDR3 protein: CASTRSGQAVAGELFF

J gene: TRBJ1-4
D gene: NA
clone size: NA
CDR3 length: 12
V gene: TRBV12-3/TRBV12-4
CDR3 DNA: TGTGCCAGCAGCCCTATGAGTGAAAAACTGTTTTTT
CDR3 protein: CASSPMSEKLFF

J gene: TRBJ2-5
D gene: NA
clone size: NA
CDR3 length: 12
V gene: TRBV30
CDR3 DNA: TGTGCCTGGAGTTTAGTAAAAGAGACCCAGTACTTC
CDR3 protein: CAWSLVKETQYF